These T cell receptor beta chains were read from a single sample in a study of cytomegalovirus exposure and HLA in healthy donors. The data were produced by immunoSEQ multiplex PCR, yet TCRdb's version contains in-frame clones alone and is incomplete. This sample contains roughly 120,000 clones. The material sequenced was PBMCs. The receptors were sampled from a man aged 25-45 years in good health and CMV-seronegative. Each CDR3 is given with its conserved first and last residue. The D gene is left open where the match is weak.

D	length	V	J	CDR3	DNA
.	14	TRBV28	TRBJ2-3	CASTTSRLADTQYF	TGTGCCAGCACAACTTCTAGATTAGCAGATACGCAGTATTTT
.	13	TRBV7-9	TRBJ2-7	CASSRTASYEQYF	TGTGCCAGCAGCCGGACTGCCTCCTACGAGCAGTACTTC
TRBD1	15	TRBV5-6	TRBJ2-2	CASSWGTGSAGELFF	TGTGCCAGCAGCTGGGGGACAGGGAGCGCCGGGGAGCTGTTTTTT
TRBD2	18	TRBV19	TRBJ2-2	CASTLTRTSGREGRELFF	TGTGCCAGTACCCTGACTCGGACTAGCGGGAGGGAAGGACGGGAGCTGTTTTTT
TRBD2	18	TRBV7-6	TRBJ2-1	CASSLLVTSGLRLNEQFF	TGTGCCAGCAGCTTACTGGTGACTAGCGGGTTGAGGCTCAATGAGCAGTTCTTC
TRBD1	20	TRBV18	TRBJ2-6	CASSPWRTGGRWSGANVLTF	TGTGCCAGCTCACCCTGGAGGACAGGGGGCAGGTGGTCTGGGGCCAACGTCCTGACTTTC
TRBD2	14	TRBV18	TRBJ2-2	CASSSGGNTGELFF	TGTGCCAGCTCTAGCGGGGGGAACACCGGGGAGCTGTTTTTT
.	13	TRBV4-1	TRBJ2-3	CASSQAPEDTQYF	TGCGCCAGCAGCCAAGCCCCGGAGGATACGCAGTATTTT
.	13	TRBV27	TRBJ1-1	CASSLLYGGSPEF	TGTGCCAGCAGTTTATTATATGGAGGGAGCCCCGAATTT
.	15	TRBV6-1	TRBJ2-2	CAIRGLSSYTGELFF	TGTGCCATAAGGGGCCTCTCGTCTTACACCGGGGAGCTGTTTTTT
.	17	TRBV7-9	TRBJ1-1	CASTSEETVEMNTEAFF	TGTGCCAGCACCTCAGAGGAGACCGTTGAGATGAACACTGAAGCTTTCTTT
.	15	TRBV5-1	TRBJ2-5	CASSLQTGPGETQYF	TGCGCCAGCAGCCTTCAGACAGGCCCAGGGGAGACCCAGTACTTC
.	14	TRBV7-2	TRBJ1-5	CASSPGHSNQPQHF	TGTGCCAGCAGCCCCGGACATAGCAATCAGCCCCAGCATTTT
TRBD2	15	TRBV7-3	TRBJ2-1	CASGITSGSYNEQFF	TGTGCCAGCGGTATTACTAGCGGGAGCTACAATGAGCAGTTCTTC
.	17	TRBV4-1	TRBJ1-3	CASSQGRGGNSGNTIYF	TGCGCCAGCAGCCAAGGGCGGGGGGGGAACTCTGGAAACACCATATATTTT
.	14	TRBV5-6	TRBJ2-7	CASSLGQGSYEQYF	TGTGCCAGCAGCTTGGGGCAGGGGAGTTACGAGCAGTACTTC
.	14	TRBV14	TRBJ1-1	CASSQDYRGTEAFF	TGTGCCAGCAGCCAAGATTATAGGGGGACTGAAGCTTTCTTT
.	14	TRBV13	TRBJ2-7	CASSSLGRVDEQYF	TGTGCCAGCAGCTCCCTAGGCAGGGTCGACGAGCAGTACTTC
.	13	TRBV7-9	TRBJ2-1	CASNQGSNDEQFF	TGTGCCAGTAATCAGGGGAGCAACGATGAGCAGTTCTTC
TRBD1	16	TRBV7-8	TRBJ2-7	CASSLTGGSAAGEQYF	TGTGCCAGCAGCCTCACAGGGGGAAGCGCGGCCGGCGAGCAGTACTTC
TRBD2	15	TRBV9	TRBJ2-1	CASSVDRGGYNEQFF	TGTGCCAGCAGCGTAGATCGGGGGGGCTACAATGAGCAGTTCTTC
TRBD1	16	TRBV18	TRBJ1-1	CASSPRQGGLEESAFF	TGTGCCAGCTCACCGAGACAGGGGGGCCTAGAAGAGTCAGCTTTCTTT
TRBD1	16	TRBV15	TRBJ2-7	CATSREPPGQGGEQYF	TGTGCCACCAGCAGAGAACCCCCGGGACAGGGAGGTGAGCAGTACTTC
.	12	TRBV28	TRBJ1-1	CASSLQNTEAFF	TGTGCCAGCAGTTTACAGAACACTGAAGCTTTCTTT
TRBD2	14	TRBV7-9	TRBJ2-5	CASSFRTSGETQYF	TGTGCCAGCAGCTTCCGGACTAGCGGGGAAACCCAGTACTTC
TRBD2	18	TRBV27	TRBJ2-1	CASSPGLAGEGAYNEQFF	TGTGCCAGCAGTCCCGGACTAGCGGGAGAGGGGGCCTACAATGAGCAGTTCTTC
TRBD1	14	TRBV28	TRBJ1-5	CASSSDRVGQPQHF	TGTGCCAGCAGCTCCGACAGGGTTGGTCAGCCCCAGCATTTT
TRBD2	16	TRBV27	TRBJ2-7	CASSVRVGLAGNEQYF	TGTGCCAGCAGTGTCCGGGTGGGACTAGCGGGAAACGAGCAGTACTTC
TRBD2	16	TRBV5-1	TRBJ2-6	CASSPGGGIEANVLTF	TGCGCCAGCAGCCCGGGGGGTGGCATTGAGGCCAACGTCCTGACTTTC
TRBD1	13	TRBV30	TRBJ1-1	CAWSPTGFTEAFF	TGTGCCTGGAGTCCGACAGGGTTCACTGAAGCTTTCTTT
.	14	TRBV19	TRBJ2-1	CASSIQRRDNEQFF	TGTGCCAGTAGCATACAAAGGAGAGACAATGAGCAGTTCTTC
.	11	TRBV5-1	TRBJ2-1	CASSGRGEQFF	TGCGCCAGCAGCGGCAGGGGTGAGCAGTTCTTC
.	11	TRBV2	TRBJ2-2	CASSSVGELFF	TGTGCCAGCAGTTCGGTGGGGGAGCTGTTTTTT
.	14	TRBV2	TRBJ2-3	CASGLDSAKDTQYF	TGTGCCAGCGGACTGGACAGTGCCAAAGATACGCAGTATTTT
.	15	TRBV5-5	TRBJ2-5	CASISIPGRVETQYF	TGTGCCAGCATCTCGATTCCCGGCCGGGTGGAGACCCAGTACTTC
.	20	TRBV5-1	TRBJ2-3	CASGDWPTGLKTPVADTQYF	TGCGCCAGCGGGGACTGGCCAACAGGTCTGAAGACACCCGTCGCAGATACGCAGTATTTT
.	16	TRBV28	TRBJ2-5	CASSLKGGTVGETQYF	TGTGCCAGCAGCCTAAAGGGCGGGACGGTGGGGGAGACCCAGTACTTC
.	15	TRBV2	TRBJ1-6	CASRGDSSYNSPLHF	TGTGCCAGCAGAGGGGATAGCTCCTATAATTCACCCCTCCACTTT
TRBD2	17	TRBV28	TRBJ2-4	CASSLYYAGEDKNIQYF	TGTGCCAGCAGTTTGTATTACGCGGGAGAAGACAAAAACATTCAGTACTTC
TRBD1	15	TRBV9	TRBJ2-5	CASSVGGGRGQTQYF	TGTGCCAGCAGCGTAGGAGGGGGCAGGGGTCAGACCCAGTACTTC
.	13	TRBV5-6	TRBJ1-1	CVSSFGSDTEAFF	TGTGTCAGCAGCTTCGGGTCGGACACTGAAGCTTTCTTT
TRBD2	18	TRBV5-4	TRBJ2-7	CASSSGLAGGPPNYEQYF	TGTGCCAGCAGCTCGGGACTAGCGGGAGGGCCGCCGAACTACGAGCAGTACTTC
.	14	TRBV2	TRBJ1-1	CASSDYGMNTEAFF	TGTGCCAGCAGTGACTACGGGATGAACACTGAAGCTTTCTTT